This T cell receptor (beta chain) was found in a study of CD8 T cell repertoires and HIV-1 epitope variants. Turning to the study itself: Epitopes were three Gag families plus Nef HW9 and YT9.

Relative to its sample, this clone is medium-sized. Its antigen remains unidentified. TCRdb's copy holds only in-frame clones and misses some; the assay was immunoSEQ multiplex PCR. The profile shows several thousand clones, about two thirds of them singletons. Germline lookup yields CDR1 MNHEY and CDR2 SMNVEV (reference sequence). V lost 6 bases to trimming and J lost 0 bases; unmatched junction nucleotides: 10. The CDR3 extends over 17 amino acids. This clonotype originated in a male donor with HIV. The rearrangement joins TRBV27 to TRBJ2-7, with TRBD2 identical over 11 bases. Material for sequencing was cultured CD8+ T cells derived from PBMCs. The CDR3 DNA is TGTGCCAGCAGCCCCATCTCTACTAGCGGGAGCTCCTACGAGCAGTACTTC. This encodes CASSPISTSGSSYEQYF.